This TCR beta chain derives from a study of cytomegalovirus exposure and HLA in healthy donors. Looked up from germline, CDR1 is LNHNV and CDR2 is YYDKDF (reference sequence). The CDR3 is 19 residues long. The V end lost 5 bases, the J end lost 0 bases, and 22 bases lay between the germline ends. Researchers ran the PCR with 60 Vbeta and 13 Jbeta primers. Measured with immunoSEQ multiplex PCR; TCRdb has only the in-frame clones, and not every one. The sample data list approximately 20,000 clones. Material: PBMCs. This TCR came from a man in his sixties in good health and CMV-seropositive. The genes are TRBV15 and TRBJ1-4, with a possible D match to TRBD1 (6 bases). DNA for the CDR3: TGTGCCACCAGCTACTCGGGACACGGCGTCTCTGCAACTAATGAAAAACTGTTTTTT. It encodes CATSYSGHGVSATNEKLFF.